This TCR beta chain was observed in a study of T cell repertoires in cytomegalovirus infection. On the study more broadly: Public TCR beta signatures were indicative of both CMV infection and a matching HLA type.

Trimming removed 1 base at V and 6 bases at J, with 11 bases between. This CDR3 region has 14 residues. CDR1 is LGHDT, CDR2 YNNKEL, per germline (reference sequence). TCRdb re-called the reads with MiXCR, one entry per CDR3 protein. The sample records under 150,000 distinct CDR3 sequences, 7% to 10% being singletons. The sequencing input was PBMCs. The chain links TRBV3-1 to TRBJ2-3, with D hard to call. The receptor comes from a human donor in good health (CMV status not recorded). Some clones in this sample may be carry-over from other donors' samples. This CDR3 reads CASSQVRKEDTQYF. CDR3 DNA: TGTGCCAGCAGCCAAGTACGAAAGGAGGATACGCAGTATTTT.